This TCR beta chain is from a study of beta chain features in type 1 diabetes. Study information: Across every sample, about 100 million sorted cells were examined in total.

Study observations and caveats: Among patients with Type 1 diabetes, TCRB CDR3s were moderately but significantly shorter in every one of the four CD4+ subsets.

CDR3 length: 13 amino acids. The germline V gene has CDR1 MGHDK and CDR2 SYGVNS. The V and J ends lost 4 bases and 5 bases respectively, with 9 bases between them. This clone came up a few times. Its target is not known. Of the isolated RNA, all was reverse transcribed, and so the sequenced material was expressed TCRB transcripts. Assay used: immunoSEQ multiplex PCR; TCRdb lists only in-frame clones, some missing. This sample has 240,000 or so clones, with roughly 22% found just once. The source of this sequence is a middle-aged woman with type 1 diabetes. What was sequenced was naive CD4+ T cells from blood. The J gene is TRBJ2-1, the V gene TRBV25-1, with TRBD1 as a possible D gene (5 bases). In DNA, the CDR3 is TGTGCCAGCAGTGGTCAGGGAAACAATGAGCAGTTCTTC. This translates into CASSGQGNNEQFF.